The clone carrying this T cell receptor (beta chain) appeared a single time. The source of the sample is a study of T cell changes during pregnancy in multiple sclerosis. The CDR3 loop spans 15 amino acids. Germline CDR1 is SEHNR and CDR2 is FQNEAQ (reference sequence). Trimming took 3 bases from V and 5 from J; bases not matched to a gene: 7. This table comes from immunoSEQ multiplex PCR, and its TCRdb copy is limited to in-frame clones, with some not included. The data show tens of thousands of clones, 80% to 95% seen once. This chain uses TRBV7-9 with TRBJ2-5, with 9 bases matching TRBD1. The TCR was taken from a female donor in good health, enrolled as a control in a pregnancy study. The source material was peripheral blood, sampled after pregnancy. Here the CDR3 reads CASSLGTGTRETQYF. The DNA of the CDR3 is TGTGCCAGCAGCTTGGGGACAGGGACGAGGGAGACCCAGTACTTC.